This TCR beta chain was obtained from a study of cytomegalovirus exposure and HLA in healthy donors. Study-wide background: An earlier analysis identified approximately 120 million unique TCR beta sequences in about 200 million T cells.

Germline V gene data show CDR1 as KGHSH and CDR2 as LQKENI. The CDR3 spans 16 residues. Trimming cost V 0 bases and J 7 bases; bases outside gene matches: 7. As for this clone: What it binds is unknown.

Researchers ran the PCR with 60 Vbeta and 13 Jbeta primers. This table comes from immunoSEQ multiplex PCR, and its TCRdb copy is limited to in-frame clones, with some not included. The data show more than 200,000 clones, 60% to 80% seen once. Study-wide findings and caveats: As a later analysis showed, a missense DCLRE1C variant was linked to trimming of TCR beta V- and J-genes. CMV serostatus was the sole immune exposure data available.

This rearrangement joins TRBV18 to TRBJ1-4; TRBD1 agrees at 8 bases. The TCR comes from a man between 18 and 29 years old in good health and CMV-seronegative. Sequenced: PBMCs. This CDR3 reads CASSPPNQGAGEKLFF. The CDR3 DNA reads as TGTGCCAGCTCACCACCGAACCAGGGGGCCGGTGAAAAACTGTTTTTT.